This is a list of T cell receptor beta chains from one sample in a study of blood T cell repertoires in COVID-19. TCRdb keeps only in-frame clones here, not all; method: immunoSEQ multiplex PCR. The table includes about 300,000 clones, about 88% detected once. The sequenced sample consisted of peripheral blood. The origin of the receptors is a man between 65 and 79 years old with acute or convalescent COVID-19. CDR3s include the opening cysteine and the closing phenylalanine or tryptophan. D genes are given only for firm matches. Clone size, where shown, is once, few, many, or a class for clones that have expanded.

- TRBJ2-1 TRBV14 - CASSPGASYNEQFF TGTGCCAGCAGCCCAGGTGCGTCCTACAATGAGCAGTTCTTC
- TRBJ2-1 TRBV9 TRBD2 CASSISGRGYYNEQFF TGTGCCAGCAGCATTAGCGGGAGGGGTTACTACAATGAGCAGTTCTTC
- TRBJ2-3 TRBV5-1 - CASSFSGTDTQYF TGCGCCAGCAGCTTTTCCGGCACAGATACGCAGTATTTT
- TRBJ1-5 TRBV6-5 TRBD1 CASSRIGTADQPQHF TGTGCCAGCAGTAGGATAGGGACAGCTGATCAGCCCCAGCATTTT
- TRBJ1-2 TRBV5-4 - CASSLDAGFTYGYTF TGTGCCAGCAGCTTGGATGCCGGGTTTACCTATGGCTACACCTTC
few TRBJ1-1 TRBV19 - CASGDRGTEAFF TGTGCCTCAGGGGATCGGGGCACTGAAGCTTTCTTT
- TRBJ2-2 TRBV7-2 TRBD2 CASSPRGGPNTGELFF TGTGCCAGCAGCCCAAGGGGAGGGCCTAACACCGGGGAGCTGTTTTTT
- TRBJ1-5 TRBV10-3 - CAAASGLEGNQPQHF TGTGCCGCGGCAAGTGGACTGGAGGGAAATCAGCCCCAGCATTTT
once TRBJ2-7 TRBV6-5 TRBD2 CASSYLAGETYEQYF TGTGCCAGCAGTTACCTAGCGGGGGAAACCTACGAGCAGTACTTC
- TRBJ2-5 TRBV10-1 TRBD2 CASSESALAGDQETQYF TGCGCCAGCAGTGAGTCGGCGCTAGCGGGGGACCAAGAGACCCAGTACTTC
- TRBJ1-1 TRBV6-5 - CASSYGTLNTEAFF TGTGCCAGCAGTTACGGGACACTTAACACTGAAGCTTTCTTT
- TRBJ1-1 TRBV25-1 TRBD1 CASSATGVLYTEAFF TGTGCCAGCAGTGCTACAGGGGTCCTCTATACTGAAGCTTTCTTT
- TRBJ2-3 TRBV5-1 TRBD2 CASSRGTSGDTDTQYF TGCGCCAGCAGCCGGGGGACTAGCGGGGACACAGATACGCAGTATTTT
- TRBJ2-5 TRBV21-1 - CASSKRGSLPQETQYF TGTGCCAGCAGCAAACGGGGATCCTTGCCCCAAGAGACCCAGTACTTC
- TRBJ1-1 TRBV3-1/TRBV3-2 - CASSQDSSTTEAFF TGTGCCAGCAGCCAAGATAGCAGTACTACTGAAGCTTTCTTT
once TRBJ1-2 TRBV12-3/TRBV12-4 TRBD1 CASTGDRGYGYTF TGTGCCAGCACCGGGGACAGGGGTTATGGCTACACCTTC
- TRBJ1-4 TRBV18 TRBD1 CASSPDRGVFGEKLFF TGTGCCAGCTCACCGGACAGGGGAGTATTTGGTGAAAAACTGTTTTTT
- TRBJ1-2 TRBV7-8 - CASSLMLRVGSGYTF TGTGCCAGCAGCTTAATGCTCAGAGTCGGGTCTGGCTACACCTTC